This passage covers 31 T cell receptor beta chains from one sample sequenced in a study of T cells after posttransplantation cyclophosphamide. Sequenced by immunoSEQ multiplex PCR; TCRdb stores in-frame clones only, minus some. This table has tens of thousands of clones, about 94% appearing once. The sequenced sample was PBMCs. The source is a woman in her twenties or thirties in good health and a related stem cell transplant donor.

The CDR3 region is CASSRDRGGEQYF. In nucleotides, the CDR3 is TGTGCCAGCTCGCGGGACAGGGGGGGCGAGCAGTACTTC. This sequence joins TRBV18 and TRBJ2-7; 11 bases fit TRBD1. The CDR3 totals 13 residues. After removal of 6 bases from V and 6 bases from J, the junction contained 4 bases not matched to a gene. Germline CDR1 reads KGHSH; CDR2 reads LQKENI.

This clone occurred a few times. The genes are TRBV5-1 and TRBJ2-2, with 8 bases identical to TRBD1. The CDR3 contains 16 residues. Looked up from germline, CDR1 is SGHRS and CDR2 is YFSETQ. V lost 0 bases and J lost 4; bases outside the gene matches: 5. The CDR3 spells CASSLGQGASTGELFF. The CDR3 DNA sequence: TGCGCCAGCAGCTTGGGGCAGGGGGCTAGCACCGGGGAGCTGTTTTTT. The complete variable domain, with remaining parts taken from reference TRBV5-1 and TRBJ2-2, reads KAGVTQTPRYLIKTRGQQVTLSCSPISGHRSVSWYQQTPGQGLQFLFEYFSETQRNKGNFPGRFSGRQFSNSRSEMNVSTLELGDSALYLCASSLGQGASTGELFFGEGSRLTVL.

V is TRBV6-4 and J is TRBJ2-3; 12 nucleotides align to TRBD2. The germline V gene encodes CDR1 MRHNA and CDR2 SNTAGT. V gave up 4 bases and J gave up 1 base; unmatched junction bases: 0. The CDR3 sequence is 15 residues long. In DNA form, the CDR3 reads TGTGCCAGCAGTGGGACTAGCGGGGGCACAGATACGCAGTATTTT. Translating it yields CASSGTSGGTDTQYF.

CDR3 bases: TGCAGCGTTGAAGGCCAGGGGGACTACGAGCAGTACTTC. Amino acids: CSVEGQGDYEQYF. This chain connects TRBV29-1 to TRBJ2-7; 7 bases agree with TRBD1. The junction had 3 bases not matched to a gene; V was cut back by 1 base and J by 3 bases. The CDR3 is 13 residues long. CDR1 and CDR2 from the germline V gene are SQVTM and ANQGSEA.

The chain links TRBV7-2 to TRBJ2-3; D is unresolved. Trimming stripped 5 bases from V and 0 bases from J, with 9 bases between. CDR3 length: 14 residues. The germline CDR1 and CDR2 sequences are SGHTA and FQGNSA. CDR3: CASSPHPSTDTQYF. The CDR3 nucleotides read TGTGCCAGCAGCCCCCACCCGAGCACAGATACGCAGTATTTT.

V and J are TRBV7-2 and TRBJ2-1; 7 nucleotides line up with TRBD1. V lost 2 bases and J lost 5; bases outside the gene matches: 6. Per germline, CDR1 SGHTA and CDR2 FQGNSA. The CDR3 length is 15 residues. CDR3 sequence: CASSLWAGGHNEQFF. The CDR3 DNA reads TGTGCCAGCAGCTTATGGGCAGGGGGTCACAATGAGCAGTTCTTC.

This clone was detected once. The chain joins TRBV2 to TRBJ1-2, with D unresolved. CDR1 SNHLY and CDR2 FYNNEI come from the germline V gene. This CDR3 is built from 14 residues. V gave up 2 bases and J gave up 4 bases, with 11 bases separating them. The DNA of the CDR3 is TGTGCCAGCAGTGAAAGCCATCGGGGCTATGGCTACACCTTC. It yields the protein CASSESHRGYGYTF.

There are a few counts of this clone. J is TRBJ1-1 and V is TRBV28; no firm D call. V shed 2 bases and J shed 1 base, with 8 bases lying between them. The CDR3 loop spans 14 amino acids. Germline-derived CDR1 and CDR2 are MDHEN and SYDVKM. The CDR3, as DNA: TGTGCCAGCAGTTTACTCCTACAGAACACTGAAGCTTTCTTT. Amino acid sequence: CASSLLLQNTEAFF.

J is TRBJ1-4 and V is TRBV6-6; D ambiguous. CDR3 length: 16 residues. V was clipped by 2 bases and J by 0 bases, with 10 bases between them. Germline V gene data show CDR1 as MNHNY and CDR2 as SVGAGI (reference sequence). The CDR3 is CASSYPMRTTNEKLFF. The DNA for the CDR3 is TGTGCCAGCAGTTACCCCATGCGTACAACTAATGAAAAACTGTTTTTT.

This clone was counted once. This sequence joins TRBV6-5 and TRBJ1-1, with D possibly being TRBD1 (5 bases). The CDR3 loop spans 14 amino acids. Trimming cost V 6 bases and J 4 bases, with 15 bases left between them. Germline values: CDR1 MNHEY, CDR2 SVGAGI. CDR3 sequence reads: CASSRVWGGTEAFF. CDR3 coding DNA: TGTGCCAGCAGCCGAGTTTGGGGGGGCACTGAAGCTTTCTTT.

The J gene is TRBJ2-2, the V gene TRBV5-1; TRBD1 matches 10 bases. The germline V gene has CDR1 SGHRS and CDR2 YFSETQ. The V and J ends lost 3 bases and 5 bases, in that order; junction bases with no gene match: 7. CDR3 length: 16 residues. The CDR3 DNA is TGCGCCAGCAGCTGGGCCGGGACAGGGGATACCGGGGAGCTGTTTTTT. Its protein is CASSWAGTGDTGELFF.

This chain joins TRBV11-3 and TRBJ2-2, with a possible D match to TRBD1 (5 bases). This CDR3 contains 15 residues. Trimming took 0 bases from V and 6 from J, leaving 11 bases between them. CDR1 SGHNT and CDR2 YENEEA come from the germline V gene. The CDR3 nucleotides are TGTGCCAGCAGCTTAGATGGGGCTTACCCCGGGGAGCTGTTTTTT. Protein: CASSLDGAYPGELFF.

This sequence joins TRBV4-3 and TRBJ2-3; D possibly corresponds to TRBD1 (6 bases). V was clipped by 0 bases and J by 6 bases, with 19 bases between them. The CDR3 extends over 17 amino acids. The germline V gene encodes CDR1 LGHNA and CDR2 YSLEER. The CDR3 DNA sequence: TGCGCCAGCAGCCAAGAGGGGGCACCTAGCCCCCAGGATACGCAGTATTTT. This gives the protein CASSQEGAPSPQDTQYF.

The CDR3 region is CASSLDLGRSTEAFF. In nucleotides, the CDR3 is TGCGCCAGCAGCCTCGACTTAGGGCGCAGCACTGAAGCTTTCTTT. This rearrangement joins TRBV5-1 to TRBJ1-1; D remains ambiguous. V was clipped by 4 bases and J by 4 bases, with 17 bases between them. Germline-derived CDR1 and CDR2 are SGHRS and YFSETQ. CDR3 size: 15 residues.

The V call is TRBV6-6, the J call TRBJ2-3, with D hard to call. This CDR3 is 15 amino acids long. Germline V gene data show CDR1 as MNHNY and CDR2 as SVGAGI (reference sequence). V lost 0 bases and J lost 2, with 9 bases in between. The DNA for the CDR3 is TGTGCCAGCAGTTACTCGGTTCCAAACACAGATACGCAGTATTTT. The encoded protein is CASSYSVPNTDTQYF.

V gene TRBV5-4 combines with J gene TRBJ2-1, with unresolved D. CDR3 length: 14 amino acids. V lost 1 base and J lost 8, with 13 bases in between. Germline-derived CDR1 and CDR2 are SGHNT and YYREEE (reference sequence). This chain's CDR3 is CASSLSMLGDEQFF. CDR3 DNA: TGTGCCAGCAGCTTGTCGATGCTCGGTGATGAGCAGTTCTTC.

The V gene is TRBV2, the J gene TRBJ2-5; 12 nucleotides agree with TRBD1. CDR3 length: 19 residues. With 5 bases clipped from V and 7 bases from J, the junction kept 20 bases outside the gene matches. Germline values: CDR1 SNHLY, CDR2 FYNNEI. This CDR3 reads CASSKTVLTGTGGARTQYF. Here the CDR3 DNA reads TGTGCCAGCAGTAAAACGGTTCTGACCGGGACAGGGGGCGCGAGGACCCAGTACTTC.

This clone has just one count. The rearrangement joins TRBV4-1 to TRBJ1-2; 9 bases are a match to TRBD1. Germline trimming cut 4 bases from V and 7 bases from J; bases unmatched to any gene: 13. Germline lookup yields CDR1 MGHRA and CDR2 YSYEKL. The CDR3 loop spans 16 amino acids. CDR3 sequence (DNA): TGCGCCAGCAGCCGAGGACAGGGGATATTTTCGGGTGGCTACACCTTC. Amino acids: CASSRGQGIFSGGYTF.

The CDR3 DNA reads as TGTGCCAGCAGGTACAGCGGGGGGCCGGGGAATGAGCAGTTCTTC. As protein: CASRYSGGPGNEQFF. The chain couples TRBV28 to TRBJ2-1; 9 bases map to TRBD2. Trimming at V came to 6 bases and at J to 7 bases, leaving 10 bases not matched to a gene. CDR1 and CDR2 (germline): MDHEN, SYDVKM. The CDR3 has 15 residues. Full variable domain (remainder filled in from reference TRBV28 and TRBJ2-1): DVKVTQSSRYLVKRTGEKVFLECVQDMDHENMFWYRQDPGLGLRLIYFSYDVKMKEKGDIPEGYSVSREKKERFSLILESASTNQTSMYLCASRYSGGPGNEQFFGPGTRLTVL.

The rearrangement uses TRBV7-6 and TRBJ2-3; 9 bases match TRBD2. Germline lookup yields CDR1 SGHVS and CDR2 FNYEAQ. V lost 3 bases to trimming and J lost 1 base; unmatched junction nucleotides: 8. The CDR3 spans 17 residues. CDR3 in DNA: TGTGCCAGCAGCTTGGGCCTCGAGCGGGGGGGCACAGATACGCAGTATTTT. Translating it yields CASSLGLERGGTDTQYF. Supplemented by reference TRBV7-6 and TRBJ2-3, the full variable domain reads GAGVSQSPRYKVTKRGQDVALRCDPISGHVSLYWYRQALGQGPEFLTYFNYEAQQDKSGLPNDRFSAERPEGSISTLTIQRTEQRDSAMYRCASSLGLERGGTDTQYFGPGTRLTVL.

The chain recombines TRBV19 with TRBJ1-3; D unresolved. CDR1 LNHDA and CDR2 SQIVND come from the germline V gene (reference sequence). Trimming shortened V by 6 bases and J by 1 base, and 13 bases separated the two germline ends. The CDR3 spans 15 residues. CDR3 in DNA: TGTGCCAGTAGGCGGAAAGGGCCTTCTGGAAACACCATATATTTT. Its protein product is CASRRKGPSGNTIYF.

This sequence joins TRBV12-5 and TRBJ1-1; D is uncertain. V was trimmed by 4 bases and J by 0 bases, leaving 9 bases between them. The CDR3 runs 14 residues. The germline V gene has CDR1 LGHNT and CDR2 FRNRAP. The DNA of the CDR3 is TGTGCTAGTGGTTCGTCTTCGGTGAACACTGAAGCTTTCTTT. This encodes CASGSSSVNTEAFF.

This clone was counted a single time. This chain connects TRBV21-1 to TRBJ1-6. TRBV21-1 is a known pseudogene. The CDR3 is 11 residues long. CDR3 nucleotide sequence: TGTGCCAGCACCTCGAGGAGGGCCCTCCACTTT. Translated, it gives CASTSRRALHF.

V and J are TRBV5-4 and TRBJ1-4; D perhaps matches TRBD1 (5 bases). Germline loops: CDR1 SGHNT, CDR2 YYREEE (reference sequence). The CDR3 length is 14 residues. The V end lost 4 bases, the J end lost 4 bases, and 11 bases lay between the germline ends. In DNA, the CDR3 is TGTGCCAGCAGCCGGGGGGGAGTTAATGAAAAACTGTTTTTT. It encodes CASSRGGVNEKLFF.

The chain couples TRBV4-1 to TRBJ2-7; the D call may be TRBD1 or TRBD2 (5 bases each). The CDR3 spans 15 residues. V lost 0 bases to trimming and J lost 1 base, with 10 bases between them. Germline V gene sequence: CDR1 MGHRA, CDR2 YSYEKL. The CDR3 is CASSQEFRESYEQYF. CDR3 DNA sequence: TGCGCCAGCAGCCAAGAGTTCAGGGAGTCCTACGAGCAGTACTTC.

This rearrangement joins TRBV5-4 to TRBJ2-5; 9 nucleotides line up with TRBD2. Trimming removed 4 bases from V and 5 bases from J; junction bases left unmatched: 12. Germline lookup yields CDR1 SGHNT and CDR2 YYREEE (reference sequence). CDR3 length equals 16 residues. CDR3 sequence reads: CASSAGAGGHGETQYF. DNA for the CDR3: TGTGCCAGCAGCGCCGGAGCGGGGGGCCATGGGGAGACCCAGTACTTC.

The rearrangement links TRBV4-2 to TRBJ2-7; the match to TRBD1 covers 7 bases. The germline V gene has CDR1 LGHNA and CDR2 YNFKEQ. J was trimmed by 9 bases and V by 3 bases; bases with no gene match: 14. The CDR3 runs 15 residues. The CDR3 bases are TGTGCCAGCAGCCAGGGGGATTCTAAGGGGGCTGTGCAGTACTTC. Its translation: CASSQGDSKGAVQYF.

The chain links TRBV4-1 to TRBJ1-4; D gene ambiguous. The CDR3 is made up of 15 amino acids. The germline V gene has CDR1 MGHRA and CDR2 YSYEKL. V shed 0 bases and J shed 7 bases, with 12 bases lying between them. CDR3 sequence (DNA): TGCGCCAGCAGCCAAGATGGCGGGCTGATTGAAAAACTGTTTTTT. Translating it yields CASSQDGGLIEKLFF.

The chain links TRBV5-4 to TRBJ1-2; D uncertain. The CDR3 sequence is 13 residues long. The V gene's germline CDR1 is SGHNT and CDR2 YYREEE (reference sequence). V was cut by 4 bases and J by 4 bases, with 11 bases left in between. The CDR3 reads CASSPAAAYGYTF. CDR3 coding DNA: TGTGCCAGCAGCCCCGCGGCGGCCTATGGCTACACCTTC.

This rearrangement joins TRBV7-2 to TRBJ1-1; D is perhaps TRBD1 (6 bases). CDR3 length equals 15 residues. The germline V and J ends were trimmed by 1 base and 2 bases, with 11 bases remaining between them. Germline CDR1 SGHTA, CDR2 FQGNSA. In DNA form, the CDR3 reads TGTGCCAGCAGCTTAGGGGCAGGGGTAAACACTGAAGCTTTCTTT. This translates into CASSLGAGVNTEAFF. Filled out from reference TRBV7-2 and TRBJ1-1, the complete variable domain reads GAGVSQSPSNKVTEKGKDVELRCDPISGHTALYWYRQSLGQGLEFLIYFQGNSAPDKSGLPSDRFSAERTGGSVSTLTIQRTQQEDSAVYLCASSLGAGVNTEAFFGQGTRLTVV.

CDR3 in DNA: TGCGCCAGCAGTGAGTCCTACCGGACGGGTAGCACAGATACGCAGTATTTT. Residues: CASSESYRTGSTDTQYF. The chain combines TRBV10-2 with TRBJ2-3; no reliable D call. The CDR3 length is 17 residues. The V gene lost 0 bases and the J gene lost 0 bases, with 13 bases spanning the gap. CDR1 is WSHSY and CDR2 is SAAADI in the germline V gene.